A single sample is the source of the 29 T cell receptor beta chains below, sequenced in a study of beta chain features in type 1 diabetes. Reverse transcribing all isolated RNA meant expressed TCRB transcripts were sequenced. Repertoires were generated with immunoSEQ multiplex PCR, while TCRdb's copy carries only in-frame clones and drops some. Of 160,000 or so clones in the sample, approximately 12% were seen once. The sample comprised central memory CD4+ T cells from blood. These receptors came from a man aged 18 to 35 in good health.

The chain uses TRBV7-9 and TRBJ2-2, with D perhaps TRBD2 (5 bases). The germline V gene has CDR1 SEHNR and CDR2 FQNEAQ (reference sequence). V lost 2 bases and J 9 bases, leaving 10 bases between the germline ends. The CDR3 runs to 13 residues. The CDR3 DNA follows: TGTGCCAGCAGCTTACGACTATTACGGGAGCTGTTTTTT. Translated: CASSLRLLRELFF.

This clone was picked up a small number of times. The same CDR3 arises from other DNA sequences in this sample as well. CDR3 nucleotide sequence: TGTGCCAGCAGCGTAGGGACTAGCGGGAGGGAGACCCAGTACTTC. Translated: CASSVGTSGRETQYF. The chain combines TRBV9 with TRBJ2-5; 14 positions match TRBD2. The V gene's germline CDR1 is SGDLS and CDR2 YYNGEE. The CDR3 totals 15 residues. The junction had 0 bases not matched to a gene; V was cut back by 0 bases and J by 5 bases. The variable domain in full, completed from reference TRBV9 and TRBJ2-5, reads DSGVTQTPKHLITATGQRVTLRCSPRSGDLSVYWYQQSLDQGLQFLIQYYNGEERAKGNILERFSAQQFPDLHSELNLSSLELGDSALYFCASSVGTSGRETQYFGPGTRLLVL.

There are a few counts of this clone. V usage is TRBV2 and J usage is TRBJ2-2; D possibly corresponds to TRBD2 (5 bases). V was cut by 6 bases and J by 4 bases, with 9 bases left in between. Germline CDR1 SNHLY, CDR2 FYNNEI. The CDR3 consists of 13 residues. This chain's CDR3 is CASRPSSTGELFF. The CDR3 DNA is TGTGCCAGCAGGCCTAGCTCCACCGGGGAGCTGTTTTTT.

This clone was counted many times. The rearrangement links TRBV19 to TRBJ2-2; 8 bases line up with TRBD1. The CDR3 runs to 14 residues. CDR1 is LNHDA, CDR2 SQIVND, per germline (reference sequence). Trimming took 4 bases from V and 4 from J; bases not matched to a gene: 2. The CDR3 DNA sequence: TGTGCCAGTAGTACGGACAGGGCCACCGGGGAGCTGTTTTTT. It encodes CASSTDRATGELFF.

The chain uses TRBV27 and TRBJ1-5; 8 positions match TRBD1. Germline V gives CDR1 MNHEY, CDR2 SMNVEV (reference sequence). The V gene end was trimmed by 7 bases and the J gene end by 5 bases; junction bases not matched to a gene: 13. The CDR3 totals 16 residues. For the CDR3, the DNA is TGTGCCAGCACGTCAAGGGGTCAGGGGGCCTATCAGCCCCAGCATTTT. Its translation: CASTSRGQGAYQPQHF.

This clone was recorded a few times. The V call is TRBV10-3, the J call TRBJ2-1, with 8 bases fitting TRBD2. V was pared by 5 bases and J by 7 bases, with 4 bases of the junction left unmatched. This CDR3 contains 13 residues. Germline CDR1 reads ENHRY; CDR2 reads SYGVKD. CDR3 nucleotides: TGTGCCATCAGTAGCGGGAGAAGGAATGAGCAGTTCTTC. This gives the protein CAISSGRRNEQFF.

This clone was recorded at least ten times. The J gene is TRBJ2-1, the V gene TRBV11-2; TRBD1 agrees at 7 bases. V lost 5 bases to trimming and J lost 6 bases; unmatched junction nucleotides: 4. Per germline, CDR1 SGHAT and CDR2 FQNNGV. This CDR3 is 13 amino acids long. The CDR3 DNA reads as TGTGCCAGCAGCCTCGACAGGGTCAATGAGCAGTTCTTC. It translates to CASSLDRVNEQFF.

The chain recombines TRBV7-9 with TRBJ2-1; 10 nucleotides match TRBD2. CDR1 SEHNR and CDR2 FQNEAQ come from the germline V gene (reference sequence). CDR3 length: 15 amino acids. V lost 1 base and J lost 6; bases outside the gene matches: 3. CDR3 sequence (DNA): TGTGCCAGCAGCTTAGGGACTAGCGGAATCAATGAGCAGTTCTTC. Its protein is CASSLGTSGINEQFF.

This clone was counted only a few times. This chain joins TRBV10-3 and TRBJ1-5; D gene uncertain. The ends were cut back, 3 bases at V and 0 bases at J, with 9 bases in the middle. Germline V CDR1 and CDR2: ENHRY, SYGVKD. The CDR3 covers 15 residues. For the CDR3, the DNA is TGTGCCATCAGTGACGGGCTTTATAGCAATCAGCCCCAGCATTTT. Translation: CAISDGLYSNQPQHF.

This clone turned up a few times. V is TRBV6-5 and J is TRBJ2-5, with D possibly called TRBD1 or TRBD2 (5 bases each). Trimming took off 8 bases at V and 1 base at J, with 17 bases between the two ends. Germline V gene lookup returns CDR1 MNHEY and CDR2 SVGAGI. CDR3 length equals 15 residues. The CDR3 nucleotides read TGTGCCAGCGGGCCACAGATGGGGGTCCAAGAGACCCAGTACTTC. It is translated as CASGPQMGVQETQYF.

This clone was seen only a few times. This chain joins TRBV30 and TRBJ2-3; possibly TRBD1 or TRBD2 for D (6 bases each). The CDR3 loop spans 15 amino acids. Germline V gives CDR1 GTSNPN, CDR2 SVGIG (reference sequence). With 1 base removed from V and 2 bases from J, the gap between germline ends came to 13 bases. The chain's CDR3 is CAWSARGALTDTQYF. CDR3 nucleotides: TGTGCCTGGAGTGCGAGGGGGGCCCTCACAGATACGCAGTATTTT.

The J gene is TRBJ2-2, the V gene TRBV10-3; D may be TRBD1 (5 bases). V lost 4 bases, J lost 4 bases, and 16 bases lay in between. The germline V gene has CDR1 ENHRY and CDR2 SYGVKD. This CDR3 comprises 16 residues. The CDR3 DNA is TGTGCCATCAGTGGGAACGTAGGCACAGGCACCGGGGAGCTGTTTTTT. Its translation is CAISGNVGTGTGELFF.

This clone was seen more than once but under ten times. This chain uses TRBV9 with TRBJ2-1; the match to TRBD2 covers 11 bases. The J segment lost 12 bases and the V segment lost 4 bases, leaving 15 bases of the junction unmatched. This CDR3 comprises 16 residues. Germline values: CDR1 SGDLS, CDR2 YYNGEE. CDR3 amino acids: CASSPGGVAGGSGQFF. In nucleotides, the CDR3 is TGTGCCAGCAGCCCCGGAGGGGTAGCGGGAGGGTCTGGGCAGTTCTTC. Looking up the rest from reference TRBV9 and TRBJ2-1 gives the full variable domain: DSGVTQTPKHLITATGQRVTLRCSPRSGDLSVYWYQQSLDQGLQFLIQYYNGEERAKGNILERFSAQQFPDLHSELNLSSLELGDSALYFCASSPGGVAGGSGQFFGPGTRLTVL.

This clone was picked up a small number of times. This chain's CDR3 is CASTIPGQGAYEQYF. The CDR3 coding sequence is TGTGCCAGCACCATTCCGGGACAGGGGGCCTACGAGCAGTACTTC. The chain combines TRBV7-2 with TRBJ2-7; TRBD1 matches 11 bases. The junction had 7 bases not matched to a gene; V was cut back by 7 bases and J by 2 bases. The CDR3 covers 15 residues. Germline V gene lookup returns CDR1 SGHTA and CDR2 FQGNSA.

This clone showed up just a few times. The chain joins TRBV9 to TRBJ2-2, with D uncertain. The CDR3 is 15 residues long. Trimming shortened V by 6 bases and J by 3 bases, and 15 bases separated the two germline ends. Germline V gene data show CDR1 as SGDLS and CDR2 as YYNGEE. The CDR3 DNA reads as TGTGCCAGCACCCTCAGGTCGGCGGACACCGGGGAGCTGTTTTTT. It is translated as CASTLRSADTGELFF. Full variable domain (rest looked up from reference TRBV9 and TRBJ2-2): DSGVTQTPKHLITATGQRVTLRCSPRSGDLSVYWYQQSLDQGLQFLIQYYNGEERAKGNILERFSAQQFPDLHSELNLSSLELGDSALYFCASTLRSADTGELFFGEGSRLTVL.

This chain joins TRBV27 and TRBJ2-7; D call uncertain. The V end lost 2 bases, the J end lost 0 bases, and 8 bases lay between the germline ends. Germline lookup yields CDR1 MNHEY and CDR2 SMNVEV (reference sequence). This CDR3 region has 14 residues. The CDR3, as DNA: TGTGCCAGCAGTTTACGGAAGTACTCCTACGAGCAGTACTTC. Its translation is CASSLRKYSYEQYF.

CDR3 bases: TGTGCCAGCAGCTATAGGGATAACTATGGCTACACCTTC. This codes for CASSYRDNYGYTF. The chain links TRBV9 to TRBJ1-2; D gene uncertain. Per germline, CDR1 SGDLS and CDR2 YYNGEE. V shed 4 bases and J shed 1 base, with 8 bases lying between them. CDR3 size: 13 residues.

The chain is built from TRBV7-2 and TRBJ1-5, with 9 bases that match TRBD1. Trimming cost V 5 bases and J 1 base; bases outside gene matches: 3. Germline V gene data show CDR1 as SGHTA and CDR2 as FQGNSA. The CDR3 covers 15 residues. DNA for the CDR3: TGTGCCAGCAGCCGACAGGGGGGAAGCAATCAGCCCCAGCATTTT. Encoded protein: CASSRQGGSNQPQHF.

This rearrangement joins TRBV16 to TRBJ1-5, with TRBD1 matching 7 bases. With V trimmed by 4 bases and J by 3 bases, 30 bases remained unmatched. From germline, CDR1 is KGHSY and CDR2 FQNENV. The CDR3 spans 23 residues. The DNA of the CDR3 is TGTGCCAGCAGCCCGTATCGAGGCTGGACAGGAAATTTCGAAGTTGCCACCAATCAGCCCCAGCATTTT. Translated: CASSPYRGWTGNFEVATNQPQHF.

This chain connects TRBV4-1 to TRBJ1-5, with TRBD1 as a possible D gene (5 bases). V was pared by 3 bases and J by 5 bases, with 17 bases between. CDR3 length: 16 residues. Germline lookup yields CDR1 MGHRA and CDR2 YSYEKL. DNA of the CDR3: TGCGCCAGCAGCCAGCAAGGGTGGGGCGGGGATCAGCCCCAGCATTTT. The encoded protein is CASSQQGWGGDQPQHF.

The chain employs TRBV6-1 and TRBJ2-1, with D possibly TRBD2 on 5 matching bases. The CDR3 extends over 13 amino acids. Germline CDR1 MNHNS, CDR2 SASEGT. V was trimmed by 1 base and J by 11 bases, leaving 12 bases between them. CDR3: CASSEVTRGQQFF. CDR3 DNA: TGTGCCAGCAGTGAAGTGACTCGAGGGCAGCAGTTCTTC.

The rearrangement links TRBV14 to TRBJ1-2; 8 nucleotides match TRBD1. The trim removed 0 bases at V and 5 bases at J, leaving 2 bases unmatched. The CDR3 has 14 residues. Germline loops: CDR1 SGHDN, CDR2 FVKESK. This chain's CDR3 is CASSQDRGRYGYTF. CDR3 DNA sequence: TGTGCCAGCAGCCAAGACAGGGGGCGATATGGCTACACCTTC. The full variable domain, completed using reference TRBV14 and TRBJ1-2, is EAGVTQFPSHSVIEKGQTVTLRCDPISGHDNLYWYRRVMGKEIKFLLHFVKESKQDESGMPNNRFLAERTGGTYSTLKVQPAELEDSGVYFCASSQDRGRYGYTFGSGTRLTVV.

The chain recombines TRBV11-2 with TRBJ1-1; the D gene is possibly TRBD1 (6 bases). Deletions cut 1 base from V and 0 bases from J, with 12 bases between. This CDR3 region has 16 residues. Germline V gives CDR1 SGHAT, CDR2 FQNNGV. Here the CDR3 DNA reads TGTGCCAGCAGCTTAGGACAGGCCTCCATGAACACTGAAGCTTTCTTT. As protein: CASSLGQASMNTEAFF.

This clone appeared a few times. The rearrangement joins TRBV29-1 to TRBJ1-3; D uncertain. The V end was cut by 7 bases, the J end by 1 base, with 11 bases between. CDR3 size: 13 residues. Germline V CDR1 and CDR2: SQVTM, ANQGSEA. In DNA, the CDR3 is TGCAGCGCCCTCCGGACGTCTGGAAACACCATATATTTT. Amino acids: CSALRTSGNTIYF.

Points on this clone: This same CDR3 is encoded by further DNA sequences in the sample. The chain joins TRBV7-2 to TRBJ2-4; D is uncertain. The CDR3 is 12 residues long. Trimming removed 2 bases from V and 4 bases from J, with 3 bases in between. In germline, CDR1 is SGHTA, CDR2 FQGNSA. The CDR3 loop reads CASSLPKNIQYF. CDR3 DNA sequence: TGTGCCAGCAGCTTACCGAAAAACATTCAGTACTTC.

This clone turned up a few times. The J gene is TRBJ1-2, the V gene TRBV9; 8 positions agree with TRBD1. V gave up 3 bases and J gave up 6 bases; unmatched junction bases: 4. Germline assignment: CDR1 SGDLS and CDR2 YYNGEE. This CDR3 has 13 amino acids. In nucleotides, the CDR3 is TGTGCCAGCAGCGAGGGGACAGGCCATGGCTACACCTTC. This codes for CASSEGTGHGYTF.

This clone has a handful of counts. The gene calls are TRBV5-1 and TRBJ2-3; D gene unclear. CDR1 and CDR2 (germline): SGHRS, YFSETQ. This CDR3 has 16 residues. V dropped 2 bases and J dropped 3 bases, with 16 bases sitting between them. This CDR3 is CASSLFPPSGTDTQYF. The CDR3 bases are TGCGCCAGCAGCTTATTTCCACCTTCTGGGACAGATACGCAGTATTTT.

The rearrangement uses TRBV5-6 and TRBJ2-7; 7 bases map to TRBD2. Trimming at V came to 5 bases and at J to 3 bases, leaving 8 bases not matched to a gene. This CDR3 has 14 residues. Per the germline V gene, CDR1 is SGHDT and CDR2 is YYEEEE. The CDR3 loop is CASRGVGGSYEQYF. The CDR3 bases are TGTGCCAGCAGAGGGGTAGGCGGGAGCTACGAGCAGTACTTC.

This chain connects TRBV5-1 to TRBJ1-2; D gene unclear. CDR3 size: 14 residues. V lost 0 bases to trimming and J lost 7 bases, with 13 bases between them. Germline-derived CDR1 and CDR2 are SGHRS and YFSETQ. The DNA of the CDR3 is TGCGCCAGCAGCTTGGCAACGGGTCAGGCTGGCTACACCTTC. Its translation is CASSLATGQAGYTF.